This paragraph reports one T cell receptor beta chain. The germline V and J ends were trimmed by 6 bases and 3 bases, with 18 bases remaining between them. The length of the CDR3 is 14 residues. Germline V gives CDR1 DFQATT, CDR2 SNEGSKA (reference sequence). Genomic DNA served as template for TCR beta VDJ and CDR3 profiling. TCRdb re-called the reads with MiXCR, one entry per CDR3 protein. The table shows about 130,000 distinct CDR3 sequences, with 48% occurring only once. The sample is drawn from a study of CD8+CD57+ T cells in acquired aplastic anemia. About the study: Recorded DNA amounts for sorted CD4+ and CD8+ cells had an average of approximately 3 ug.

Sequenced: sorted CD4+, CD8+, or CD8+CD57+ T cells (not recorded which) from PBMCs. This TCR derives from a human donor in good health, serving as a control. This chain joins TRBV20-1 and TRBJ2-7, with D perhaps TRBD2 (5 bases). The CDR3 region has the DNA TGCAGTGCCCACGGCCCGGGATTCAGCTACGAGCAGTACTTC. Translation gives CSAHGPGFSYEQYF.